Listed here are 25 T cell receptor beta chains from one sample, sequenced in a study of blood T cell repertoires in COVID-19. TCRdb's table, derived via immunoSEQ multiplex PCR, lists solely in-frame clones and lacks some. The sample contains approximately 120,000 clones, around 85% of which appear only once. The specimen sequenced was peripheral blood. These receptors were collected from a woman older than 75 with COVID-19, enrolled during active disease.

V gene TRBV4-3 combines with J gene TRBJ2-7; 11 positions match TRBD2. V dropped 0 bases and J dropped 3; count of bases not matched to a gene: 7. The germline V gene has CDR1 LGHNA and CDR2 YSLEER. CDR3 size: 17 residues. The DNA for the CDR3 is TGCGCCAGCAGCCAAGAACCACTAGCGGGAGCGTTCTACGAGCAGTACTTC. Translating gives CASSQEPLAGAFYEQYF.

The chain combines TRBV7-8 with TRBJ2-3; 7 bases agree with TRBD1. The CDR3 has 17 amino acids. V dropped 5 bases and J dropped 5; count of bases not matched to a gene: 16. The germline CDR1 and CDR2 sequences are SGHVS and FQNEAQ. DNA for the CDR3: TGTGCCAGCAGCAAGATTAGACAGGGTTTGTATCAAGATACGCAGTATTTT. Its protein product is CASSKIRQGLYQDTQYF.

The rearrangement links TRBV24-1 to TRBJ2-1; 7 bases are shared with TRBD2. Germline trimming cut 5 bases from V and 4 bases from J; bases unmatched to any gene: 4. CDR1 and CDR2 from the germline V gene are KGHDR and SFDVKD. This CDR3 region has 14 residues. For the CDR3, the DNA is TGTGCCACCAGTGTTTCTAGCGGTTACAATGAGCAGTTCTTC. It translates to CATSVSSGYNEQFF.

This sequence joins TRBV29-1 and TRBJ2-2; TRBD1 might be the D (5 bases). V was pared by 4 bases and J by 7 bases, with 10 bases between. CDR1 SQVTM and CDR2 ANQGSEA come from the germline V gene. The CDR3 has 12 amino acids. In DNA form, the CDR3 reads TGCAGCGTTGGCAGGGCTAGCGGGGAGCTGTTTTTT. This gives the protein CSVGRASGELFF.

The CDR3 here is CASSLDRVRGNTIYF. The CDR3 DNA reads TGTGCCAGCAGCCTCGACAGGGTTCGTGGAAACACCATATATTTT. The chain carries TRBV28 and TRBJ1-3, with 7 bases that match TRBD1. The germline gives CDR1 MDHEN, CDR2 SYDVKM. The CDR3 spans 15 residues. Trimming removed 6 bases from V and 3 bases from J; junction bases left unmatched: 8.

The V gene is TRBV4-1, the J gene TRBJ2-6; D is possibly TRBD1 (5 bases). CDR3 length: 20 residues. CDR1 is MGHRA, CDR2 YSYEKL, per germline. V was shortened by 2 bases and J by 0 bases, with 20 bases between the two germline ends. The CDR3 protein is CASSQWAAEGENSGANVLTF. The CDR3 DNA follows: TGCGCCAGCAGCCAATGGGCAGCCGAAGGGGAAAACTCTGGGGCCAACGTCCTGACTTTC.

The chain has TRBV5-6 and TRBJ2-3; D gene unclear. V was trimmed by 1 base and J by 3 bases, leaving 9 bases between them. This CDR3 comprises 14 residues. Germline V lookup: CDR1 SGHDT, CDR2 YYEEEE. Here the CDR3 reads CASSLRGGTDTQYF. The DNA of the CDR3 is TGTGCCAGCAGCTTGAGAGGTGGGACAGATACGCAGTATTTT. Combining the CDR3 with reference TRBV5-6 and TRBJ2-3 gives the whole variable domain DAGVTQSPTHLIKTRGQQVTLRCSPKSGHDTVSWYQQALGQGPQFIFQYYEEEERQRGNFPDRFSGHQFPNYSSELNVNALLLGDSALYLCASSLRGGTDTQYFGPGTRLTVL.

The rearrangement joins TRBV27 to TRBJ1-3; a weak D match, TRBD1 (5 bases). Germline loops: CDR1 MNHEY, CDR2 SMNVEV (reference sequence). The V and J ends lost 6 bases and 0 bases respectively, with 12 bases between them. The CDR3 has 15 amino acids. The CDR3 loop is CASRTDSYSGNTIYF. The CDR3 nucleotides are TGTGCCAGCAGAACTGACAGCTACTCTGGAAACACCATATATTTT.

The V gene is TRBV3-1 (or the pseudogene TRBV3-2), the J gene TRBJ2-1, with TRBD1 matching 10 bases. Germline lookup yields CDR1 LGHDT and CDR2 YNNKEL (reference sequence). The CDR3 spans 15 residues. V was clipped by 4 bases and J by 7 bases; unmatched bases: 7. CDR3 DNA: TGTGCCAGCAGCCCAGACAGGGGGCTATGGAATGAGCAGTTCTTC. Its protein product is CASSPDRGLWNEQFF.

This clone was detected only a few times. The V gene is TRBV7-2, the J gene TRBJ1-5; D possibly corresponds to TRBD1 (6 bases). V shed 1 base and J shed 0 bases, with 7 bases lying between them. CDR3 length: 15 amino acids. The germline CDR1 and CDR2 sequences are SGHTA and FQGNSA. Here the CDR3 reads CASSLGGPSNQPQHF. The CDR3 DNA sequence: TGTGCCAGCAGCTTAGGGGGGCCTAGCAATCAGCCCCAGCATTTT.

This chain links TRBV9 with TRBJ2-1, with 11 bases fitting TRBD2. Germline V gene data show CDR1 as SGDLS and CDR2 as YYNGEE. The CDR3 consists of 16 residues. With V trimmed by 0 bases and J by 13 bases, 12 bases remained unmatched. The CDR3 region is CASSVDVAGGRIYQFF. Here the CDR3 DNA reads TGTGCCAGCAGCGTAGATGTAGCGGGAGGGCGAATTTATCAGTTCTTC.

J is TRBJ2-5 and V is TRBV7-3, with a possible D match to TRBD2 (5 bases). This CDR3 contains 15 residues. V lost 5 bases to trimming and J lost 1 base, with 14 bases between them. The germline gives CDR1 SGHTA, CDR2 FQGTGA. The CDR3 nucleotides are TGTGCCAGCAGCCCCGGGAATAGACGCCAAGAGACCCAGTACTTC. Translating it yields CASSPGNRRQETQYF.

The chain links TRBV6-5 to TRBJ2-1; no clear D. Germline CDR1 MNHEY, CDR2 SVGAGI. The CDR3 covers 15 residues. V lost 4 bases to trimming and J lost 1 base, with 11 bases between them. CDR3 amino acids: CASSSLQQSYNEQFF. In nucleotides, the CDR3 is TGTGCCAGCAGTTCCCTGCAACAATCCTACAATGAGCAGTTCTTC.

V gene TRBV4-3 combines with J gene TRBJ2-3, with a possible D match to TRBD2 (6 bases). Germline values: CDR1 LGHNA, CDR2 YSLEER. Trimming removed 0 bases from V and 1 base from J, with 14 bases in between. This CDR3 contains 17 residues. CDR3 sequence reads: CASSQDMTGGRTDTQYF. In DNA form, the CDR3 reads TGCGCCAGCAGCCAAGACATGACCGGGGGTCGCACAGATACGCAGTATTTT.

The rearrangement links TRBV10-3 to TRBJ2-1; 10 bases map to TRBD2. V lost 8 bases, J lost 5 bases, and 15 bases stayed unmatched. The V gene's germline CDR1 is ENHRY and CDR2 SYGVKD. This CDR3 contains 17 residues. CDR3 nucleotide sequence: TGTGCCATCGCTGGCGGGCTAGCGGGAGTTGGGAACAATGAGCAGTTCTTC. Translation gives CAIAGGLAGVGNNEQFF.

The gene calls are TRBV28 and TRBJ1-1, with D unclear. CDR3 size: 14 residues. Germline V gives CDR1 MDHEN, CDR2 SYDVKM. V was clipped by 3 bases and J by 0 bases, with 8 bases between them. CDR3 region: CASSFGILNTEAFF. The CDR3 DNA follows: TGTGCCAGCAGTTTCGGGATATTGAACACTGAAGCTTTCTTT.

V and J are TRBV5-1 and TRBJ2-2; D perhaps matches TRBD1 (5 bases). Trimming left V 2 bases short and J 7 bases short, with 12 bases between. The CDR3 runs 14 residues. Germline CDR1 reads SGHRS; CDR2 reads YFSETQ. DNA for the CDR3: TGCGCCAGCAGCTTTACAGGCGTTGGCGGGGAGCTGTTTTTT. It encodes CASSFTGVGGELFF.

This chain connects TRBV28 to TRBJ1-2; D uncertain. From germline, CDR1 is MDHEN and CDR2 SYDVKM. V was cut by 6 bases and J by 3 bases, with 11 bases left in between. There are 13 residues in the CDR3. CDR3 protein: CASSPPQDYGYTF. Written as DNA, the CDR3 is TGTGCCAGCAGCCCCCCCCAGGACTATGGCTACACCTTC.

This clone was recorded a few times. The chain has TRBV5-6 and TRBJ2-1; 8 bases line up with TRBD1. Trimming cost V 0 bases and J 2 bases; bases outside gene matches: 4. CDR3 length equals 16 residues. Germline V gene sequence: CDR1 SGHDT, CDR2 YYEEEE. CDR3 sequence reads: CASSLDRGETYNEQFF. The CDR3 nucleotides are TGTGCCAGCAGCTTGGACAGGGGGGAAACCTACAATGAGCAGTTCTTC.

The CDR3 DNA follows: TGTGCCAGCAGCTTAGTCAGAAATGAGCAGTTCTTC. This codes for CASSLVRNEQFF. This chain links TRBV5-6 with TRBJ2-1; D remains ambiguous. V gave up 2 bases and J gave up 7 bases, with 7 bases separating them. This CDR3 is built from 12 residues. CDR1 and CDR2 from the germline V gene are SGHDT and YYEEEE.

This chain joins TRBV4-2 and TRBJ1-2, with 9 nucleotides matching TRBD1. CDR3 length: 15 amino acids. After removal of 4 bases from V and 4 bases from J, the junction contained 7 bases not matched to a gene. Germline CDR1 LGHNA, CDR2 YNFKEQ. The CDR3 sequence: CASSPRDRVVYGYTF. In DNA, the CDR3 is TGTGCCAGCAGCCCGAGGGACAGGGTGGTCTATGGCTACACCTTC.

The gene calls are TRBV4-2 and TRBJ2-1; 7 nucleotides line up with TRBD2. This CDR3 is 16 amino acids long. Germline trimming cut 1 base from V and 2 bases from J; bases unmatched to any gene: 5. CDR1 and CDR2 (germline): LGHNA, YNFKEQ. CDR3 residues: CASSQGLAVAYNEQFF. CDR3 nucleotides: TGTGCCAGCAGCCAAGGGCTAGCGGTGGCCTACAATGAGCAGTTCTTC.

This clone was recorded once. The chain combines TRBV5-4 with TRBJ2-7, with a weak D call TRBD1 (6 bases). The germline V gene encodes CDR1 SGHNT and CDR2 YYREEE (reference sequence). Trimming stripped 2 bases from V and 6 bases from J, with 15 bases between. This CDR3 has 14 residues. In nucleotides, the CDR3 is TGTGCCAGCAGCTTCGGGCAGGGGAAGAGCGAGCAGTACTTC. This gives the protein CASSFGQGKSEQYF.

The genes are TRBV6-2 or TRBV6-3 and TRBJ1-3; D remains unclear. CDR3 length: 15 residues. Germline V gene sequence: CDR1 MNHEY, CDR2 SVGEGT. Deletions cut 2 bases from V and 1 base from J, with 9 bases between. The CDR3 DNA is TGTGCCAGCAGTTACGAGGCGACGTCTGGAAACACCATATATTTT. Residues: CASSYEATSGNTIYF.

The CDR3 sequence is CASSLTGGSYEQYF. As DNA, the CDR3 is TGTGCCAGCAGCTTGACAGGGGGTTCCTACGAGCAGTACTTC. This chain links TRBV7-2 with TRBJ2-7, with TRBD1 matching over 9 bases. V shed 3 bases, J shed 1 base, and the junction held 1 base outside the gene matches. Germline V gene lookup returns CDR1 SGHTA and CDR2 FQGNSA. CDR3 length: 14 amino acids.